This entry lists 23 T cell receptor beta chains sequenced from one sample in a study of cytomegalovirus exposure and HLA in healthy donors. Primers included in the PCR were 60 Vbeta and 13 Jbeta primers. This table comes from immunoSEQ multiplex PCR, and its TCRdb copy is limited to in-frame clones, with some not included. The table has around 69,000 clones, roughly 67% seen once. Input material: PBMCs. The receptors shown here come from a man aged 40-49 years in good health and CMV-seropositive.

The DNA for the CDR3 is TGTGCCTGGAGTACAGGGACGGGAAATTCACCCCTCCACTTT. It encodes CAWSTGTGNSPLHF. The chain links TRBV30 to TRBJ1-6; tentative D call: TRBD1 (6 bases). V gave up 2 bases and J gave up 7 bases, with 12 bases separating them. CDR1 and CDR2 from the germline V gene are GTSNPN and SVGIG (reference sequence). CDR3 length equals 14 residues.

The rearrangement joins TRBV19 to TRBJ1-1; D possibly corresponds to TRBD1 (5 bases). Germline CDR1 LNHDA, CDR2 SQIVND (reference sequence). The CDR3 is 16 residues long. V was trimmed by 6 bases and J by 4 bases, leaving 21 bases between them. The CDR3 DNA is TGTGCCAGTAGACCCACCGGGACTACCTCCGGCACTGAAGCTTTCTTT. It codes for CASRPTGTTSGTEAFF. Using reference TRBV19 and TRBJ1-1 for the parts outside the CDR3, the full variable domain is DGGITQSPKYLFRKEGQNVTLSCEQNLNHDAMYWYRQDPGQGLRLIYYSQIVNDFQKGDIAEGYSVSREKKESFPLTVTSAQKNPTAFYLCASRPTGTTSGTEAFFGQGTRLTVV.

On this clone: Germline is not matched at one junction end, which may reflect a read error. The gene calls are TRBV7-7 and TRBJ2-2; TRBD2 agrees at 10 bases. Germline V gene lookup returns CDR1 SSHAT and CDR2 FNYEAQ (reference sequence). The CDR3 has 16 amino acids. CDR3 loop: CASSITSGTSTGELFF. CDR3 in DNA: TGTGCTAGCAGCATTACTAGCGGGACGAGCACCGGGGAGCTGTTTTTT.

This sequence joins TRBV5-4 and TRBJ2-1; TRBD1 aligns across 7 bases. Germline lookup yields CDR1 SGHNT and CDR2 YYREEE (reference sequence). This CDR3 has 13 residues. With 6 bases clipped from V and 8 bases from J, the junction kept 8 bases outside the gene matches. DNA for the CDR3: TGTGCCAGCACGAGACAGGGCTCCGATGAGCAGTTCTTC. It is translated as CASTRQGSDEQFF.

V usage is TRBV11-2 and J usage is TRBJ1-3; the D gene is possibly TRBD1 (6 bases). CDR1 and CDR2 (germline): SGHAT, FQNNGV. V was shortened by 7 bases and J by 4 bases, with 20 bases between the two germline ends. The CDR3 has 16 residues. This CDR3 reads CASNERGGGRGNTIYF. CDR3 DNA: TGTGCCAGCAACGAAAGGGGGGGCGGTAGGGGAAACACCATATATTTT.

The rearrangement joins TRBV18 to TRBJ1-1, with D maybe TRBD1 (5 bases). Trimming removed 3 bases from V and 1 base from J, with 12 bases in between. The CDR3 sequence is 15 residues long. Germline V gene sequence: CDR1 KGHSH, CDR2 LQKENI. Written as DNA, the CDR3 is TGTGCCAGCTCACCGCAGGGCTCCGGGAACACTGAAGCTTTCTTT. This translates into CASSPQGSGNTEAFF.

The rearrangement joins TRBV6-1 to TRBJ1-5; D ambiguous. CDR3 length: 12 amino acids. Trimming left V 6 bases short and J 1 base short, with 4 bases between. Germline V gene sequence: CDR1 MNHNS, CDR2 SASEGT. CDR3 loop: CASRESNQPQHF. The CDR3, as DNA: TGTGCCAGCAGAGAGAGCAATCAGCCCCAGCATTTT.

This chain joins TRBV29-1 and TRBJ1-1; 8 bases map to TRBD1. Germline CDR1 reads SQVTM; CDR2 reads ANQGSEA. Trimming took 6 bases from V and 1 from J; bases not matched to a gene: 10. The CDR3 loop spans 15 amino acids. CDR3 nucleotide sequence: TGCAGCGTCACAACAGGGGGGGGAACGAACACTGAAGCTTTCTTT. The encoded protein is CSVTTGGGTNTEAFF.

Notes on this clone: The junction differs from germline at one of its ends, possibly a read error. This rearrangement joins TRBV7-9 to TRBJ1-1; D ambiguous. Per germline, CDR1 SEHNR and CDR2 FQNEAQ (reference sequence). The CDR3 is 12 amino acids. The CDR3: CSSSLPRGEAFF. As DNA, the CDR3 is TGTTCCAGCAGCTTACCGAGAGGAGAAGCTTTCTTT.

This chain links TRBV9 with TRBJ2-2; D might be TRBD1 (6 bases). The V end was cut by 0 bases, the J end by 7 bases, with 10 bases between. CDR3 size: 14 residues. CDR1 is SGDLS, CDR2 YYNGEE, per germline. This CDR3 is CASSVDRANGELFF. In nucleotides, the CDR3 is TGTGCCAGCAGCGTAGACAGGGCCAACGGGGAGCTGTTTTTT.

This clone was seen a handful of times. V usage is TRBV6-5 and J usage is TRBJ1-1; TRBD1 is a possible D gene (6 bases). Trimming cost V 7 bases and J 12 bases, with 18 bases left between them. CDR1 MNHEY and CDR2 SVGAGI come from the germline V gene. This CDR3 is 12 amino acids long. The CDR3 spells CASTIRGGTTFF. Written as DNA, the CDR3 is TGTGCCAGCACAATCAGGGGAGGGACGACTTTCTTT.

Here the CDR3 DNA reads TGTGCCAGCAGCGTACAGGGTGGCTATGGCTACACCTTC. It yields the protein CASSVQGGYGYTF. The V gene is TRBV9, the J gene TRBJ1-2; D perhaps matches TRBD1 (5 bases). CDR1 SGDLS and CDR2 YYNGEE come from the germline V gene. Between the trimmed V and J ends, which lost 1 base and 4 bases, there was a span of 8 bases. The CDR3 sequence is 13 residues long.

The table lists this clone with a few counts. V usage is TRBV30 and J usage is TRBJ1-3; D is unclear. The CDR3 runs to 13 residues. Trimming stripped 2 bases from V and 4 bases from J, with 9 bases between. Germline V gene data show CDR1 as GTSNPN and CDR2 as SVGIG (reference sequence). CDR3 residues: CAWSPEIGNTIYF. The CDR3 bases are TGTGCCTGGAGTCCTGAGATCGGAAACACCATATATTTT.

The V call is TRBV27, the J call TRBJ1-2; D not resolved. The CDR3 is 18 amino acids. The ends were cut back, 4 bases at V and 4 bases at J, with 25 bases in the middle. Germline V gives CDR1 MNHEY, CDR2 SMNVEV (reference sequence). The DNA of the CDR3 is TGTGCCAGCAGTTCCCGGTGGACCAGGACCGGGGAGGGCTATGGCTACACCTTC. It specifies CASSSRWTRTGEGYGYTF.

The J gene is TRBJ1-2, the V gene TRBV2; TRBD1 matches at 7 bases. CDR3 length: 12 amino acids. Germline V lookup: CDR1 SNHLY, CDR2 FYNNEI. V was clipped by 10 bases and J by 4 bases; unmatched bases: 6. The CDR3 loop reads CATRTGAYGYTF. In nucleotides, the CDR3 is TGTGCCACCCGAACAGGGGCCTATGGCTACACCTTC.

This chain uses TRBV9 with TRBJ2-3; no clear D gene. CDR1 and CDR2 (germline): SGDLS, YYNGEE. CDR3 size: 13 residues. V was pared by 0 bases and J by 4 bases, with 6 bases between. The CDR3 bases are TGTGCCAGCAGCGTAGGGGCCCCAGATACGCAGTATTTT. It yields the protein CASSVGAPDTQYF. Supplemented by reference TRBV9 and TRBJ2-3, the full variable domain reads DSGVTQTPKHLITATGQRVTLRCSPRSGDLSVYWYQQSLDQGLQFLIQYYNGEERAKGNILERFSAQQFPDLHSELNLSSLELGDSALYFCASSVGAPDTQYFGPGTRLTVL.

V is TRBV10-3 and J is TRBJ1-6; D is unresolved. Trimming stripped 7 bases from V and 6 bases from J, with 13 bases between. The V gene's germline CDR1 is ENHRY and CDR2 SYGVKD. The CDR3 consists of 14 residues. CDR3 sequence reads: CAIKAGDGNSPLHF. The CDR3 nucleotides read TGTGCCATCAAGGCGGGAGACGGTAATTCACCCCTCCACTTT.

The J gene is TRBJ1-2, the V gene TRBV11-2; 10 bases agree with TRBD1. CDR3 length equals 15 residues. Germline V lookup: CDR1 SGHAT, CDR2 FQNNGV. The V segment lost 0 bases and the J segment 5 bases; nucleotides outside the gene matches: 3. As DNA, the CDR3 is TGTGCCAGCAGCTTAGATAGGACAGGGGGGTATGGCTACACCTTC. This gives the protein CASSLDRTGGYGYTF.

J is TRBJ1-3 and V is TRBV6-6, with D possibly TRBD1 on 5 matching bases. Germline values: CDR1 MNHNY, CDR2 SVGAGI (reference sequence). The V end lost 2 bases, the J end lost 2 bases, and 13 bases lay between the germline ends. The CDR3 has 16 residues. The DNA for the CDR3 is TGTGCCAGCAGTTACCTTCGCCGGGGGGCTGGAAACACCATATATTTT. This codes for CASSYLRRGAGNTIYF.

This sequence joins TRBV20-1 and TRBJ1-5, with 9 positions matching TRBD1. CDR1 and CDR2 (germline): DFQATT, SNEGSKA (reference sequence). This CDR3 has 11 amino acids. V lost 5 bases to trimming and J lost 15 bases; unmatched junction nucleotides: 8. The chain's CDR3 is CSASQGAIRHF. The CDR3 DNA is TGCAGTGCTTCACAGGGGGCGATTCGGCATTTT.

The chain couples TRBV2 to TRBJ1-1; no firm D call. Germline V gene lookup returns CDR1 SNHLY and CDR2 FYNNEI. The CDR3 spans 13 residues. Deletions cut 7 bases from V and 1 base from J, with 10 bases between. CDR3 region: CASTQIPNTEAFF. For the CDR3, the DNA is TGTGCCAGCACACAGATTCCGAACACTGAAGCTTTCTTT.

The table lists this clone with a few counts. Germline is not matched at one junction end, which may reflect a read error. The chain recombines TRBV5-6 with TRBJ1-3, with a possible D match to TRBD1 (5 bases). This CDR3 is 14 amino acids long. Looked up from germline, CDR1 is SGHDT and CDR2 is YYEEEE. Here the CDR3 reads CASSLAERGITIYF. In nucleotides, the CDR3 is TGTGCCAGCAGCTTGGCAGAAAGGGGAATCACCATATATTTT.

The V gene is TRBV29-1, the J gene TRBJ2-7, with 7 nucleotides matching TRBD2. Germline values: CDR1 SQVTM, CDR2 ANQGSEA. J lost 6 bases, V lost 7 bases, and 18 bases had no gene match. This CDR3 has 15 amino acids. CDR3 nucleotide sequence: TGCAGCGCCCGATCCGGGACGGGGGGTCTCTTCGAGCAGTACTTC. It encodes CSARSGTGGLFEQYF.